These T cell receptor beta chains were read from a single sample in a study of identical twins. Via MiXCR, TCRdb re-called the 5' RACE reads, giving one row per CDR3 protein. The sample holds under 800,000 distinct CDR3 sequences, less than 25% seen once. This sample was also put to use in a study of T cells expressing NK-cell markers.

Sample: PBMCs. These receptor sequences come from a woman aged 18-29 years in good health. The CDR3 runs from the conserved cysteine through the conserved F or W. D genes are given only for firm matches. Only some rows state a clone size, as once, few, many or a class for expanded clones.

TRBJ2-7 TRBD1 TRBV6-1 many CAIPSPGQAYEQYF TGTGCCATCCCATCTCCGGGACAGGCCTACGAGCAGTACTTC
TRBJ1-5 . TRBV9 . CASSVEWDSNQPQHF TGTGCCAGCAGCGTGGAGTGGGACAGCAATCAGCCCCAGCATTTT
TRBJ2-1 . TRBV25-1 . CASSADRKRYNEQFF TGTGCCAGCAGTGCCGACAGGAAACGCTACAATGAGCAGTTCTTC
TRBJ2-3 TRBD2 TRBV10-1 . CASSPLAGGVTDTQYF TGCGCCAGCAGCCCTCTAGCGGGAGGCGTCACAGATACGCAGTATTTT
TRBJ2-2 . TRBV29-1 . CSVERGSNTGELFF TGCAGCGTTGAGCGGGGATCGAACACCGGGGAGCTGTTTTTT
TRBJ1-6 TRBD1 TRBV13 . CASSARTGDSPLHF TGTGCCAGCAGCGCCAGGACAGGGGATTCACCCCTCCACTTT
TRBJ1-5 TRBD1 TRBV10-3 . CAISEDRVDQPQHF TGTGCCATCAGCGAAGACAGGGTTGATCAGCCCCAGCATTTT
TRBJ2-5 TRBD2 TRBV5-1 . CASSLGTGGRLETQYF TGCGCCAGCAGCTTGGGAACGGGGGGGCGATTGGAGACCCAGTACTTC
TRBJ2-2 TRBD2 TRBV11-2 few CASSRIPTSGVLTGELFF TGTGCCAGCAGCCGAATACCGACTAGCGGGGTACTTACCGGGGAGCTGTTTTTT
TRBJ2-1 TRBD2 TRBV12-3/TRBV12-4 . CASSRTSGGVDEQFF TGTGCCAGCAGCCGGACTAGCGGGGGTGTAGATGAGCAGTTCTTC
TRBJ2-7 TRBD2 TRBV7-2 . CASSYGLAGGEQYF TGTGCCAGCAGCTACGGACTAGCGGGAGGAGAGCAGTACTTC
TRBJ2-1 . TRBV24-1 . CATSDPGPQGHNEQFF TGTGCCACCAGTGACCCGGGTCCCCAAGGGCACAATGAGCAGTTCTTC
TRBJ1-4 TRBD1 TRBV7-9 . CASSLTRTGHEKLFF TGTGCCAGCAGCTTAACCCGGACAGGGCACGAAAAACTGTTTTTT
TRBJ2-1 . TRBV10-3 . CAISERSGSINNEQFF TGTGCCATCAGTGAGCGGTCCGGGAGCATCAACAATGAGCAGTTCTTC
TRBJ1-2 . TRBV5-5 . CASSFIGADYGYTF TGTGCCAGCAGCTTCATCGGGGCCGACTATGGCTACACCTTC
TRBJ2-1 . TRBV5-6 few CASSLVWGRASDEQFF TGTGCCAGCAGCTTGGTTTGGGGGCGAGCTTCCGATGAGCAGTTCTTC
TRBJ1-4 TRBD1 TRBV12-3/TRBV12-4 . CASSLNRGANEKLFF TGTGCCAGCAGTTTGAACAGGGGTGCTAATGAAAAACTGTTTTTT
TRBJ2-5 . TRBV20-1 many CSARDIQGTFQETQYF TGCAGTGCTAGAGATATACAGGGAACCTTCCAAGAGACCCAGTACTTC
TRBJ2-1 . TRBV20-1 few CSATRAGANSYNEQFF TGCAGTGCTACCCGGGCGGGGGCGAACTCCTACAATGAGCAGTTCTTC
TRBJ1-5 . TRBV20-1 few CSATLHNQPQHF TGCAGTGCTACCCTTCACAATCAGCCCCAGCATTTT
TRBJ2-5 . TRBV5-1 few CASSFLSGSTETQYF TGCGCCAGCAGCTTCCTTAGCGGATCCACAGAGACCCAGTACTTC
TRBJ2-1 TRBD2 TRBV5-1 . CASSSGLAVGDEQFF TGCGCCAGCAGCTCCGGACTAGCGGTTGGTGATGAGCAGTTCTTC
TRBJ1-2 . TRBV29-1 few CSPSGYTF TGCAGCCCGAGTGGCTACACCTTC
TRBJ2-1 . TRBV5-1 many CASSRKADSSYNEQFF TGCGCCAGCAGCAGGAAAGCGGACAGCTCCTACAATGAGCAGTTCTTC
TRBJ2-1 TRBD2 TRBV12-3/TRBV12-4 few CASSFGTSGYNNEQFF TGTGCCAGCAGTTTCGGGACTAGCGGGTATAACAATGAGCAGTTCTTC
TRBJ2-2 . TRBV7-3 . CASSAKSTGELFF TGTGCCAGCAGCGCTAAATCCACCGGGGAGCTGTTTTTT
TRBJ2-1 . TRBV2 few CASSQGVVEQFF TGTGCCAGCAGCCAAGGGGTGGTGGAGCAGTTCTTC